This T cell receptor (beta chain) comes out of a study of Ad26.COV2.S vaccination and SARS-CoV-2 variants. General study points: Vaccinees showed greater spike-specific TCR breadth than placebo recipients.

The treatment: some 20 received Ad26.COV2.S at low or high dose, single or two shots; about 5 received placebo; per-sample allocation not given. Vaccine and placebo recipients were sampled on day 63 after the first injection. Looked up from germline, CDR1 is LNHDA and CDR2 is SQIVND (reference sequence). V lost 5 bases to trimming and J lost 4 bases; unmatched junction nucleotides: 11. This CDR3 is 15 amino acids long. For this clone: Its target is not known.

Method: immunoSEQ multiplex PCR; TCRdb's copy keeps in-frame clones and lacks some. This table holds 400,000 to 450,000 clones, over 80% found once. The rearrangement uses TRBV19 and TRBJ2-7, with TRBD1 identical over 7 bases. This clonotype originated in a person between 18 and 65 years old who received the Ad26.COV2.S COVID-19 vaccine or a placebo. This sample comprised peripheral blood, obtained in a trial of Ad26.COV2.S vaccine versus placebo. CDR3: CASSVGTGAIYEQYF. DNA for the CDR3: TGTGCCAGTAGTGTCGGCACAGGGGCTATATACGAGCAGTACTTC.